Described below is a single T cell receptor beta chain sequence and its context. V lost 0 bases, J lost 6 bases, and 8 bases lay in between. Germline V gene lookup returns CDR1 GTSNPN and CDR2 SVGIG (reference sequence). CDR3 length: 13 amino acids. This record belongs to a study of blood T cell repertoires in COVID-19. Libraries were prepared by immunoSEQ multiplex PCR; TCRdb keeps only in-frame clonotypes and omits some of them. The profile shows around 42,000 clones, 75% to 90% of them singletons. The gene calls are TRBV30 and TRBJ2-2, with D perhaps matching TRBD2 (7 bases). Sequences were obtained from peripheral blood. This receptor was taken from a man aged 25-45 years with active or convalescent COVID-19. CDR3 residues: CAWSVRGPGELFF. The CDR3 nucleotides are TGTGCCTGGAGTGTGCGGGGGCCCGGGGAGCTGTTTTTT.